These T cell receptor beta chains were read from a single sample in a study of identical twins. TCRdb recomputed calls from the 5' RACE reads with MiXCR, one row per CDR3 protein. This table holds about 890,000 distinct CDR3 sequences, about 12% found once. This sample also belongs to another study, concerning yellow fever vaccine responses in identical twins.

Source material: PBMCs. Source of these receptors: a woman younger than 35 in good health. CDR3s include the opening cysteine and the closing phenylalanine or tryptophan. Each record gives: J gene, D gene, V gene, clone size, CDR3 protein, CDR3 DNA. The D gene is left open where the match is weak. Clone size is shown for a subset of rows, as once, few, many or a class of expanded clone.

j_call: TRBJ2-2
d_call: TRBD2
v_call: TRBV11-2
clone_size: NA
cdr3_aa: CATQAIAGVARWTGELFF
cdr3_nt: TGTGCCACCCAGGCGATAGCGGGGGTCGCGAGGTGGACCGGGGAGCTGTTTTTT

j_call: TRBJ1-2
d_call: NA
v_call: TRBV6-6
clone_size: few
cdr3_aa: CASRIGQTTGYTF
cdr3_nt: TGTGCCAGCAGAATCGGACAAACTACTGGCTACACCTTC

j_call: TRBJ2-3
d_call: TRBD2
v_call: TRBV4-1
clone_size: many
cdr3_aa: CASSPGLAGITDTQYF
cdr3_nt: TGCGCCAGCAGCCCGGGACTAGCGGGGATTACAGATACGCAGTATTTT

j_call: TRBJ1-2
d_call: NA
v_call: TRBV21-1
clone_size: NA
cdr3_aa: CASSKDGDGVYYGYTF
cdr3_nt: TGTGCCAGCAGCAAAGATGGGGACGGAGTATATTATGGCTACACCTTC

j_call: TRBJ2-1
d_call: NA
v_call: TRBV6-1
clone_size: NA
cdr3_aa: CASSVWVNGGNEQFF
cdr3_nt: TGTGCCAGCAGTGTTTGGGTAAACGGGGGCAATGAGCAGTTCTTC

j_call: TRBJ1-1
d_call: NA
v_call: TRBV29-1
clone_size: NA
cdr3_aa: CSVKRIGTEAFF
cdr3_nt: TGCAGCGTCAAGAGGATTGGCACTGAAGCTTTCTTT

j_call: TRBJ2-2
d_call: NA
v_call: TRBV10-3
clone_size: NA
cdr3_aa: CAISDGTGKTGELFF
cdr3_nt: TGTGCCATCAGTGATGGAACAGGGAAAACCGGGGAGCTGTTTTTT

j_call: TRBJ2-1
d_call: NA
v_call: TRBV12-3/TRBV12-4
clone_size: many
cdr3_aa: CASSLGPTSYNEQFF
cdr3_nt: TGTGCCAGCAGTTTAGGCCCGACCTCCTACAATGAGCAGTTCTTC

j_call: TRBJ1-1
d_call: NA
v_call: TRBV25-1
clone_size: few
cdr3_aa: CASSGGTFLRAFF
cdr3_nt: TGTGCCAGCAGTGGCGGGACATTTCTTAGGGCTTTCTTT

j_call: TRBJ2-3
d_call: TRBD1
v_call: TRBV3-1
clone_size: few
cdr3_aa: CASSQPGQGETSGATDTQYF
cdr3_nt: TGTGCCAGCAGCCAACCGGGACAGGGGGAGACTAGCGGCGCCACAGATACGCAGTATTTT

j_call: TRBJ1-5
d_call: NA
v_call: TRBV7-9
clone_size: NA
cdr3_aa: CASSGGAYQPQHF
cdr3_nt: TGTGCCAGCAGCGGGGGGGCGTATCAGCCCCAGCATTTT

j_call: TRBJ2-4
d_call: NA
v_call: TRBV14
clone_size: NA
cdr3_aa: CASSQSGANIQYF
cdr3_nt: TGTGCCAGCAGCCAATCGGGGGCGAACATTCAGTACTTC

j_call: TRBJ2-7
d_call: NA
v_call: TRBV2
clone_size: NA
cdr3_aa: CASQITGLEQYF
cdr3_nt: TGTGCCAGCCAAATTACTGGACTCGAGCAGTACTTC

j_call: TRBJ2-7
d_call: NA
v_call: TRBV12-3/TRBV12-4
clone_size: few
cdr3_aa: CASSYGGPSYEQYF
cdr3_nt: TGTGCCAGCAGTTATGGGGGTCCCTCCTACGAGCAGTACTTC

j_call: TRBJ2-7
d_call: NA
v_call: TRBV2
clone_size: few
cdr3_aa: CASSGDQYEQYF
cdr3_nt: TGTGCCAGCAGTGGGGACCAGTACGAGCAGTACTTC

j_call: TRBJ2-7
d_call: NA
v_call: TRBV6-1
clone_size: NA
cdr3_aa: CASSTRGGAATYEQYF
cdr3_nt: TGTGCCAGCAGTACCCGTGGGGGGGCCGCCACCTACGAGCAGTACTTC

j_call: TRBJ2-1
d_call: NA
v_call: TRBV5-1
clone_size: many
cdr3_aa: CASSLVRDSSYNEQFF
cdr3_nt: TGCGCCAGCAGCTTGGTGCGAGATAGCTCCTACAATGAGCAGTTCTTC

j_call: TRBJ2-5
d_call: NA
v_call: TRBV3-1
clone_size: NA
cdr3_aa: CASSHLRDRETQYF
cdr3_nt: TGTGCCAGCAGCCACCTGAGAGACCGAGAGACCCAGTACTTC

j_call: TRBJ2-1
d_call: TRBD2
v_call: TRBV10-3
clone_size: NA
cdr3_aa: CAISESVSGRAEDNEQFF
cdr3_nt: TGTGCCATCAGTGAGTCTGTTAGCGGGAGGGCCGAAGACAATGAGCAGTTCTTC

j_call: TRBJ1-1
d_call: NA
v_call: TRBV5-1
clone_size: few
cdr3_aa: CASSLVVSSNTEAFF
cdr3_nt: TGCGCCAGCAGCTTGGTCGTCAGCTCCAACACTGAAGCTTTCTTT

j_call: TRBJ2-2
d_call: NA
v_call: TRBV20-1
clone_size: few
cdr3_aa: CSAAGQPNTGELFF
cdr3_nt: TGCAGTGCTGCCGGACAGCCGAACACCGGGGAGCTGTTTTTT